Listed here are 7 T cell receptor beta chains from one sample, sequenced in a study of T cell responses to AZD1222 COVID-19 vaccine. Produced via immunoSEQ multiplex PCR; TCRdb's table is partial and in-frame only. The data show tens of thousands of clones, around three quarters seen once. Sequences were derived from peripheral blood, sampled 28 days after the second AZD1222 dose. The receptors were sampled from an adult who received the AZD1222 COVID-19 vaccine.

This clone was picked up one time. V and J are TRBV7-3 and TRBJ2-7, with D tentatively TRBD1 (5 bases). The CDR3 length is 14 residues. Trimming took off 3 bases at V and 7 bases at J, with 16 bases between the two ends. The V gene's germline CDR1 is SGHTA and CDR2 FQGTGA. In DNA, the CDR3 is TGTGCCAGCAGCTTCCGATTACAGGAGTTGGAGCAGTACTTC. This encodes CASSFRLQELEQYF.

The chain couples TRBV7-2 to TRBJ2-7, with 10 bases matching TRBD2. With V trimmed by 8 bases and J by 5 bases, 12 bases remained unmatched. Germline CDR1 reads SGHTA; CDR2 reads FQGNSA. The CDR3 length is 15 residues. DNA for the CDR3: TGTGCCAGCGGGGACCGAGCGGGAGGGCCACACGAGCAGTACTTC. Protein sequence: CASGDRAGGPHEQYF. Full variable domain (remainder filled in from reference TRBV7-2 and TRBJ2-7): GAGVSQSPSNKVTEKGKDVELRCDPISGHTALYWYRQSLGQGLEFLIYFQGNSAPDKSGLPSDRFSAERTGGSVSTLTIQRTQQEDSAVYLCASGDRAGGPHEQYFGPGTRLTVT.

CDR3 amino acids: CASSFLGEGASVETQYF. In DNA, the CDR3 is TGTGCCAGCAGTTTTCTTGGTGAGGGGGCCTCGGTGGAGACCCAGTACTTC. This chain uses TRBV28 with TRBJ2-5; 7 positions match TRBD1. Germline CDR1 MDHEN, CDR2 SYDVKM. There are 17 residues in the CDR3. V gave up 3 bases and J gave up 5 bases; unmatched junction bases: 15.

J is TRBJ2-1 and V is TRBV5-1; 10 bases agree with TRBD2. J lost 6 bases, V lost 4 bases, and 7 bases had no gene match. Germline loops: CDR1 SGHRS, CDR2 YFSETQ. CDR3 length: 15 amino acids. The CDR3 nucleotides read TGCGCCAGCAGCGAGCTAGCGGGGGTTATCAATGAGCAGTTCTTC. This encodes CASSELAGVINEQFF.

CDR3 loop: CASSFRDRGNSPLHF. The CDR3 region has the DNA TGTGCCAGTAGTTTCCGGGACAGGGGTAATTCACCCCTCCACTTT. The genes are TRBV19 and TRBJ1-6, with TRBD1 matching over 10 bases. The CDR3 is 15 amino acids. V lost 5 bases, J lost 6 bases, and 4 bases stayed unmatched. Germline CDR1 LNHDA, CDR2 SQIVND (reference sequence).

The CDR3 protein is CASSQDITGAQPQHF. CDR3 nucleotide sequence: TGTGCCAGCAGCCAAGATATCACAGGGGCCCAGCCCCAGCATTTT. The chain combines TRBV3-1 (or the pseudogene TRBV3-2) with TRBJ1-5; 7 bases are shared with TRBD1. The CDR3 consists of 15 residues. J lost 7 bases, V lost 0 bases, and 6 bases had no gene match. Germline V CDR1 and CDR2: LGHDT, YNNKEL (reference sequence).

This clone was detected once. The gene calls are TRBV3-1 (or the pseudogene TRBV3-2) and TRBJ2-5; 7 nucleotides line up with TRBD1. Germline CDR1 reads LGHDT; CDR2 reads YNNKEL (reference sequence). V shed 4 bases and J 2 bases; nucleotides not matched to a gene: 16. This CDR3 is 18 amino acids long. The CDR3 DNA is TGTGCCAGCAGCCTATTTGGACAGGCAGGAGCGCGGCAAGAGACCCAGTACTTC. This gives the protein CASSLFGQAGARQETQYF.